The rows below give T cell receptor beta chains drawn from one sample of a study of monozygotic twins with inflammatory bowel disease. From its re-call of the 5' RACE reads, TCRdb lists each CDR3 protein once, without DNA. This specimen shows 110,000 to 150,000 distinct CDR3 sequences; the ten leading clones hold around 1.3%. The sequencing input was blood. These receptors came from a human donor with ulcerative colitis or Crohn's disease, or a healthy co-twin of an affected twin (not recorded which). The CDR3 runs from the conserved cysteine through the conserved F or W.

v_call,j_call,cdr3_aa
TRBV5-1,TRBJ2-1,CASSLTAGANEQFF
TRBV10-3,TRBJ2-7,CAISEIRFDEQYF
TRBV5-1,TRBJ2-5,CASSFKETQYF
TRBV7-3,TRBJ2-2,CASSSTPGEDTGELFF
TRBV11-2,TRBJ2-1,CASSSKGLAGAASYNEQFF
TRBV5-1,TRBJ2-7,CASSLRPGQGLYEQYF
TRBV5-5,TRBJ2-1,CASSPGGRWGYNEQFF
TRBV11-1,TRBJ2-1,CASSPPLGRSIAYNEQFF
TRBV7-9,TRBJ2-3,CASSRAVGLAGEDTQYF
TRBV7-6,TRBJ2-1,CASSPISAALGHEQFF
TRBV20-1,TRBJ2-1,CSAGGLAGGNNEQFF
TRBV4-1,TRBJ2-4,CASSQGQGANRGAETRYIQYF
TRBV20-1,TRBJ1-4,CSGLTSGGGEKLFF
TRBV12-3/TRBV12-4,TRBJ1-2,CASRPGAIYGYTF
TRBV12-3/TRBV12-4,TRBJ2-3,CASSLRGLGADTQYF
TRBV4-1,TRBJ1-5,CASSQQAVTNWRSNQPQHF
TRBV30,TRBJ2-2,CAWSTRSSHTGELFF
TRBV7-2,TRBJ2-2,CASSLNRATGELFF
TRBV19,TRBJ2-3,CATSQREIDTQYF
TRBV24-1,TRBJ2-3,CATSDYSGTVSPDTQYF
TRBV20-1,TRBJ1-1,CSAPEKRHTEAFF
TRBV5-1,TRBJ1-4,CASSISQGLGATNEKLFF
TRBV27,TRBJ1-6,CASSATQGVNSPLHF
TRBV20-1,TRBJ1-5,CSAPRSPNSNQPQHF
TRBV7-3,TRBJ2-3,CASSTRSRTDTQYF
TRBV24-1,TRBJ2-1,CATPGSNDNEQFF